The entry below describes one T cell receptor (beta chain). The antigen remains unidentified. The CDR3 has 16 residues. Germline CDR1 and CDR2: SGHRS and YFSETQ. The V end was cut by 5 bases, the J end by 0 bases, with 17 bases between. Pre-surgery treatment included at least one anti-epileptic drug. Libraries were prepared by immunoSEQ multiplex PCR; TCRdb keeps only in-frame clonotypes and omits some of them. The sample has 55,000 to 80,000 clones, more than 95% seen once. This record comes from a study of brain T cells in children with intractable seizures. Study outcomes and limitations: Absence of clones before surgery may stem from lower sequencing depth. HCMV serostatus was not known, and viral specificity came from CDR3 similarity only.

The rearrangement links TRBV5-1 to TRBJ1-1; tentatively, D is TRBD1 (6 bases). The source of this sequence is a boy under three years old with focal cortical dysplasia and intractable seizures. Specimen: peripheral blood, collected at surgery. The CDR3 DNA is TGCGCCAGCAGTTCGGGGGCGCCATCTATGAACACTGAAGCTTTCTTT. Encoded protein: CASSSGAPSMNTEAFF.